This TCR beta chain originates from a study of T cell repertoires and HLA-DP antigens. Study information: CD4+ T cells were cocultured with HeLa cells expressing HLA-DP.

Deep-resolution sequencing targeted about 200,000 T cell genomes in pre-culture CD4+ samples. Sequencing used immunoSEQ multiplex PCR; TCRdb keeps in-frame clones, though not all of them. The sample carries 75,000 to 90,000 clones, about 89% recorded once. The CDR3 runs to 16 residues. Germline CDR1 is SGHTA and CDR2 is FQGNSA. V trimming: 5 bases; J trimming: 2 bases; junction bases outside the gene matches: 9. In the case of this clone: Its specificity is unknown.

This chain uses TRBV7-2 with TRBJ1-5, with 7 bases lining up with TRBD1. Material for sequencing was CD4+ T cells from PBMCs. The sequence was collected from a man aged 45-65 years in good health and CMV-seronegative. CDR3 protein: CASSLQPGGGNQPQHF. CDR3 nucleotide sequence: TGTGCCAGCAGCCTGCAACCAGGGGGAGGCAATCAGCCCCAGCATTTT.